The next 21 T cell receptor beta chains were all read from a single sample in a study of Ad26.COV2.S vaccination and SARS-CoV-2 variants (dated by TCRdb to the early 2020s). Read against the paper, the sample's treatment or condition label means: some 19 received Ad26.COV2.S at low or high dose, single or two shots; 5 received placebo; per-sample allocation not given. For vaccine and placebo recipients, the sequenced repertoires came from samples collected on day 63 after the first injection. The method was the immunoSEQ multiplex PCR assay. Drawn from immuneACCESS, this table holds only the in-frame rearrangements with V and J called that TCRdb kept. Clones are partly lost; checked studies trace under half to an unresolved V gene and leave the rest unexplained. This sample lists about 330,000 clones; 75% to 90% were detected once. The leading ten clones occupy about 5% of the sample. Material: peripheral blood, obtained in a trial of Ad26.COV2.S vaccine versus placebo. These receptor sequences come from a person between 18 and 65 years old who received the Ad26.COV2.S COVID-19 vaccine or a placebo.

The chain has TRBV4-3 and TRBJ1-2; D is uncertain. Germline CDR1 reads LGHNA; CDR2 reads YSLEER. V was pared by 4 bases and J by 5 bases, with 17 bases between. The CDR3 is made up of 15 amino acids. CDR3 sequence: CASSPSGIRRYGYTF. The DNA for the CDR3 is TGCGCCAGCAGCCCCTCGGGGATAAGAAGGTATGGCTACACCTTC.

The chain has TRBV18 and TRBJ2-4, with 9 bases lining up with TRBD2. The junction had 8 bases not matched to a gene; V was cut back by 3 bases and J by 2 bases. Germline V gene sequence: CDR1 KGHSH, CDR2 LQKENI. The CDR3 is 17 amino acids. For the CDR3, the DNA is TGTGCCAGCTCACCCGGCGCGGGAGGGGCGACCAAAAACATTCAGTACTTC. Amino acids: CASSPGAGGATKNIQYF.

This clone was seen more than once but under ten times. The chain links TRBV19 to TRBJ2-5; tentative D call: TRBD1 (6 bases). The CDR3 extends over 13 amino acids. V lost 7 bases, J lost 4 bases, and 13 bases lay in between. Germline V gives CDR1 LNHDA, CDR2 SQIVND (reference sequence). The DNA of the CDR3 is TGTGCCAGTAAGAGTGTAGGGGGAGAGACCCAGTACTTC. Residues: CASKSVGGETQYF.

The rearrangement uses TRBV19 and TRBJ2-1, with a weak D call TRBD1 (5 bases). The V end was cut by 3 bases, the J end by 5 bases, with 14 bases between. The germline gives CDR1 LNHDA, CDR2 SQIVND (reference sequence). CDR3 length: 15 amino acids. This CDR3 is CASSIILTVDNEQFF. The CDR3 region has the DNA TGTGCCAGTAGTATCATCTTGACAGTTGACAATGAGCAGTTCTTC.

The count of this clone is one. CDR3 nucleotides: TGTGCCAGCAGCTTGGATTCGCAGGGTCAGACAGATACGCAGTATTTT. This gives the protein CASSLDSQGQTDTQYF. The chain combines TRBV5-4 with TRBJ2-3, with D tentatively TRBD1 (5 bases). The CDR3 is 16 amino acids. Germline lookup yields CDR1 SGHNT and CDR2 YYREEE (reference sequence). Trimming took off 0 bases at V and 3 bases at J, with 14 bases between the two ends.

Here the CDR3 DNA reads TGTGCCAGCAGTCCCCTGGGTGATGGCGGCCACGAGCAGTACGTC. As protein: CASSPLGDGGHEQYV. The rearrangement joins TRBV27 to TRBJ2-7; D is uncertain. Germline assignment: CDR1 MNHEY and CDR2 SMNVEV (reference sequence). CDR3 length: 15 amino acids. V was pared by 5 bases and J by 5 bases, with 19 bases between.

This clone was seen more than once but under ten times. It is unclear where the CDR3 begins or ends on the DNA, so no DNA is shown, and the CDR3 is as TCRdb lists it. The chain recombines TRBV4-3 with TRBJ2-4; the DNA was not compared with TRBD2, the D call given in the table. From germline, CDR1 is LGHNA and CDR2 YSLEER. The CDR3 region is 17 residues in length, termini included. This CDR3 reads CASSQDATFGAKNIQYF.

V is TRBV7-9 and J is TRBJ2-1, with D unclear. The V gene's germline CDR1 is SEHNR and CDR2 FQNEAQ (reference sequence). The CDR3 runs to 16 residues. The ends were cut back, 5 bases at V and 3 bases at J, with 17 bases in the middle. The CDR3 spells CASSPEGLVDYNEQFF. The CDR3 coding sequence is TGTGCCAGCAGCCCTGAAGGTTTGGTCGACTACAATGAGCAGTTCTTC.

This chain's CDR3 is CASTDRRNQPQHF. CDR3 DNA: TGTGCCAGTACTGACAGGCGCAATCAGCCCCAGCATTTT. V usage is TRBV19 and J usage is TRBJ1-5; possible D gene TRBD1, 6 bases. The CDR3 is 13 residues long. The germline CDR1 and CDR2 sequences are LNHDA and SQIVND (reference sequence). The V end was cut by 7 bases, the J end by 2 bases, with 9 bases between.

This clone showed up just a few times. The chain is built from TRBV10-3 and TRBJ1-1; D perhaps matches TRBD1 (6 bases). The CDR3 sequence is 16 residues long. The ends were cut back, 1 base at V and 4 bases at J, with 16 bases in the middle. Germline V gene lookup returns CDR1 ENHRY and CDR2 SYGVKD. The CDR3, as DNA: TGTGCCATCAGTGAGTTGACCGGGACACCCTTCACTGAAGCTTTCTTT. Its translation is CAISELTGTPFTEAFF.

The chain couples TRBV14 to TRBJ2-7; a weak D match, TRBD1 (6 bases). Between the trimmed V and J ends, which lost 1 base and 3 bases, there was a span of 13 bases. Germline CDR1 reads SGHDN; CDR2 reads FVKESK. The CDR3 is 15 amino acids. The CDR3 here is CASSQGLGAYYEQYV. Written as DNA, the CDR3 is TGTGCCAGCAGCCAAGGGTTGGGGGCCTACTACGAGCAGTACGTC.

The chain is built from TRBV19 and TRBJ2-5; possibly TRBD2 for D (5 bases). The CDR3 contains 16 residues. The V end lost 3 bases, the J end lost 9 bases, and 23 bases lay between the germline ends. Germline CDR1 reads LNHDA; CDR2 reads SQIVND (reference sequence). CDR3 DNA sequence: TGTGCCAGTAGTATTACCGGTGGACTTTCGGGTGGGGCCCAGTACTTC. Protein: CASSITGGLSGGAQYF.

The V call is TRBV13, the J call TRBJ2-2; D might be TRBD2 (5 bases). Looked up from germline, CDR1 is PRHDT and CDR2 is FYEKMQ (reference sequence). V lost 0 bases and J lost 4, with 15 bases in between. The CDR3 contains 17 residues. The CDR3 nucleotides read TGTGCCAGCAGCTTAGGGGTGGGGAGAAGGTCCACCGGGGAGCTGTTTTTT. Amino acid sequence: CASSLGVGRRSTGELFF.

The chain links TRBV5-4 to TRBJ2-7; no firm D call. The CDR3 runs 12 residues. Trimming left V 3 bases short and J 4 bases short, with 8 bases between. The germline V gene encodes CDR1 SGHNT and CDR2 YYREEE (reference sequence). The CDR3 DNA reads TGTGCCAGCAGCTCCGACAATTACGAGCAGTACGTC. Amino acids: CASSSDNYEQYV.

The rearrangement joins TRBV9 to TRBJ1-1; D is perhaps TRBD1 (6 bases). This CDR3 spans 12 amino acids. CDR1 SGDLS and CDR2 YYNGEE come from the germline V gene. The V end was cut by 4 bases, the J end by 4 bases, with 8 bases between. The chain's CDR3 is CASSRGGTEAFF. The CDR3 region has the DNA TGTGCCAGCAGCCGAGGGGGCACTGAAGCTTTCTTT.

The J gene is TRBJ1-5, the V gene TRBV6-5, with D possibly TRBD1 on 6 matching bases. The CDR3 covers 15 residues. Trimming cost V 8 bases and J 4 bases, with 18 bases left between them. CDR1 and CDR2 (germline): MNHEY, SVGAGI. CDR3 bases: TGTGCCAGCGCCTCACCTACAGGGAGTAATCAGCCCCAGCATTTT. This translates into CASASPTGSNQPQHF.

The chain has TRBV30 and TRBJ2-1, with D possibly TRBD2 on 6 matching bases. CDR3 length: 14 amino acids. Germline V gene data show CDR1 as GTSNPN and CDR2 as SVGIG (reference sequence). Trimming left V 2 bases short and J 8 bases short, with 16 bases between. CDR3 sequence (DNA): TGTGCCTGGAGTAAGAGACTAGGAGTCGATGAGCAGTTCTTC. It specifies CAWSKRLGVDEQFF.

The chain joins TRBV5-5 to TRBJ1-2; 9 positions agree with TRBD1. The CDR3 contains 17 residues. Trimming at V came to 4 bases and at J to 2 bases, leaving 12 bases not matched to a gene. Germline assignment: CDR1 SGHKS and CDR2 YYEKEE (reference sequence). CDR3 loop: CASSPRGTGSDNYGYTF. In DNA, the CDR3 is TGTGCCAGCAGCCCCCGGGGGACAGGGAGTGACAACTATGGCTACACCTTC.

The chain employs TRBV12-3 or TRBV12-4 and TRBJ2-7; 8 positions match TRBD1. V shed 3 bases and J 4 bases; nucleotides not matched to a gene: 2. This CDR3 comprises 13 residues. CDR3 amino acids: CASSFQGAYEQYF. CDR3 coding DNA: TGTGCCAGCAGTTTCCAGGGGGCGTACGAGCAGTACTTC.

The chain uses TRBV5-1 and TRBJ1-5; 7 bases map to TRBD1. Germline CDR1 reads SGHRS; CDR2 reads YFSETQ. CDR3 length: 15 residues. V lost 4 bases and J lost 0; bases outside the gene matches: 4. CDR3 in amino acids: CASSLGQASNQPQHF. CDR3 nucleotides: TGCGCCAGCAGCCTTGGACAGGCTAGCAATCAGCCCCAGCATTTT. The full variable domain, rest sourced from reference TRBV5-1 and TRBJ1-5, is KAGVTQTPRYLIKTRGQQVTLSCSPISGHRSVSWYQQTPGQGLQFLFEYFSETQRNKGNFPGRFSGRQFSNSRSEMNVSTLELGDSALYLCASSLGQASNQPQHFGDGTRLSIL.

This clone has more than one count but fewer than ten. The genes are TRBV7-9 and TRBJ1-2; 12 nucleotides agree with TRBD1. Losses at the gene ends were 5 bases for V and 0 bases for J; bases not matched to a gene: 10. The CDR3 length is 18 residues. Germline CDR1 is SEHNR and CDR2 is FQNEAQ (reference sequence). CDR3 amino acids: CASSLGTGGLRSNYGYTF. CDR3 bases: TGTGCCAGCAGCCTAGGGACAGGGGGCTTGAGGTCTAACTATGGCTACACCTTC.